The clone carrying this T cell receptor beta chain was recorded a few times. The antigen is not known. This sample was taken from a study of post-analysis software for immune sequencing data. The overall study: As for disease course, relapsing-remitting, secondary progressive and progressive-relapsing multiple sclerosis were all included. Study observations and caveats: Samples sharing a preparation batch grouped tightly together when assessed by F measure. Roughly five TRBV segments appeared more often in patients than in controls, and TRBV5-6, TRBV5-1 and TRBV20-1 were among these. In multiple sclerosis, normalized Chao1 diversity was significantly below that of controls.

Per germline, CDR1 MNHEY and CDR2 SVGAGI. This CDR3 contains 15 residues. The J segment lost 6 bases and the V segment lost 2 bases, leaving 7 bases of the junction unmatched. cDNA libraries of TCR beta carried unique molecular identifiers. The T cell input of about 0.85 to 10 million gave roughly 460,000 cDNA molecules. TCRdb ran MiXCR on the PCR reads and lists one entry per CDR3 protein. This table has hundreds of thousands of distinct CDR3 sequences, roughly 46% appearing once. This chain joins TRBV6-5 and TRBJ2-1; 7 bases agree with TRBD2. This clonotype was sampled from a girl under 18 with multiple sclerosis. The sequenced material came from blood. CDR3 DNA: TGTGCCAGCAGTTACGGGGCGGGAGAAGGCAATGAGCAGTTCTTC. Translation gives CASSYGAGEGNEQFF.